The 15 T cell receptor beta chains below all came from one sample that was sequenced in a study of control samples from healthy donors and cancer patients. The repertoire was sequenced with immunoSEQ multiplex PCR; TCRdb's copy has only in-frame clones and lacks some. The table lists 55,000 to 90,000 clones, under 90% of them singletons. Sequenced sample: blood. Receptors originate from a middle-aged man in good health.

This chain links TRBV27 with TRBJ1-2; D may be TRBD1 (6 bases). CDR1 and CDR2 from the germline V gene are MNHEY and SMNVEV (reference sequence). Trimming pared 6 bases from V and 5 bases from J, leaving 10 bases between. The CDR3 covers 12 residues. The CDR3 region is CASRGGGYGYTF. The CDR3 coding sequence is TGTGCCAGCAGGGGGGGCGGTTATGGCTACACCTTC.

A few counts support this clone. This chain connects TRBV6-2 or TRBV6-3 to TRBJ2-1, with 7 bases aligning to TRBD2. The V and J ends lost 5 bases and 5 bases, in that order; junction bases with no gene match: 12. This CDR3 is 16 amino acids long. The germline V gene encodes CDR1 MNHEY and CDR2 SVGEGT. In DNA form, the CDR3 reads TGTGCCAGCAGTCATAAGGGGCGGGAGAAAAACAATGAGCAGTTCTTC. Amino acid sequence: CASSHKGREKNNEQFF.

Only a few counts were recorded for this clone. The rearrangement joins TRBV19 to TRBJ2-3, with 9 bases identical to TRBD1. The V segment lost 10 bases and the J segment 6 bases; nucleotides outside the gene matches: 5. The CDR3 spans 12 residues. CDR1 is LNHDA, CDR2 SQIVND, per germline (reference sequence). CDR3 in amino acids: CATGQGTDTQYF. CDR3 coding DNA: TGTGCCACGGGACAGGGTACGGATACGCAGTATTTT.

This chain uses TRBV13 with TRBJ2-3; 9 nucleotides align to TRBD2. This CDR3 region has 16 residues. Germline V gives CDR1 PRHDT, CDR2 FYEKMQ (reference sequence). V shed 3 bases, J shed 2 bases, and the junction held 6 bases outside the gene matches. CDR3 sequence reads: CASSLLAGLSTDTQYF. The CDR3 nucleotides are TGTGCCAGCAGCTTGCTAGCGGGGCTATCCACAGATACGCAGTATTTT. The complete variable domain, with remaining parts taken from reference TRBV13 and TRBJ2-3, reads AAGVIQSPRHLIKEKRETATLKCYPIPRHDTVYWYQQGPGQDPQFLISFYEKMQSDKGSIPDRFSAQQFSDYHSELNMSSLELGDSALYFCASSLLAGLSTDTQYFGPGTRLTVL.

The gene calls are TRBV10-1 and TRBJ1-3, with TRBD1 as a possible D gene (6 bases). The CDR3 length is 15 residues. Germline loops: CDR1 WNHNN, CDR2 SYGVQD (reference sequence). V gave up 0 bases and J gave up 2 bases, with 8 bases separating them. The DNA for the CDR3 is TGCGCCAGCAGTGAGTCTGGGGGCCCTGGAAACACCATATATTTT. Its protein product is CASSESGGPGNTIYF.

A few counts support this clone. V usage is TRBV6-2 or TRBV6-3 and J usage is TRBJ2-7, with 11 bases that match TRBD2. The CDR3 sequence is 15 residues long. After removal of 2 bases from V and 4 bases from J, the junction contained 4 bases not matched to a gene. Per germline, CDR1 MNHEY and CDR2 SVGEGT. The CDR3 protein is CASSYGLAGSYEQYF. DNA of the CDR3: TGTGCCAGCAGTTACGGACTAGCGGGCAGTTACGAGCAGTACTTC.

The chain has TRBV20-1 and TRBJ1-4, with D possibly matching TRBD1 (5 bases). This CDR3 is built from 11 residues. Germline V gene sequence: CDR1 DFQATT, CDR2 SNEGSKA (reference sequence). Trimming shortened V by 4 bases and J by 10 bases, and 10 bases separated the two germline ends. This CDR3 reads CSAIRDGKLFF. As DNA, the CDR3 is TGCAGTGCTATCAGGGACGGAAAACTGTTTTTT.

This clone was recorded once. This chain joins TRBV15 and TRBJ2-1, with D possibly matching TRBD2 (6 bases). Per germline, CDR1 LNHNV and CDR2 YYDKDF (reference sequence). Trimming cost V 8 bases and J 7 bases, with 15 bases left between them. The CDR3 has 13 residues. As DNA, the CDR3 is TGTGCCACCGAGGAGGGAGGAACAAATGAGCAGTTCTTC. Residues: CATEEGGTNEQFF.

This chain connects TRBV6-6 to TRBJ1-5; D gene ambiguous. CDR1 is MNHNY and CDR2 is SVGAGI in the germline V gene (reference sequence). This CDR3 has 12 residues. CDR3 in amino acids: CVSRGGNQPQHF. DNA for the CDR3: TGTGTGAGTCGAGGAGGCAATCAGCCCCAGCATTTT.

This sequence joins TRBV29-1 and TRBJ2-7; maybe TRBD2 (6 bases). V was clipped by 7 bases and J by 2 bases, with 18 bases between them. Germline loops: CDR1 SQVTM, CDR2 ANQGSEA. The CDR3 spans 14 residues. Written as DNA, the CDR3 is TGCAGCGCTGCCCGGGGCGGGGATCCCTACGAGCAGTACTTC. Translating it yields CSAARGGDPYEQYF.

This clone was seen more than once but under ten times. The chain is built from TRBV6-5 and TRBJ1-4, with D possibly being TRBD1 (6 bases). The CDR3 sequence is 13 residues long. The V gene's germline CDR1 is MNHEY and CDR2 SVGAGI. V lost 8 bases and J 5 bases, leaving 12 bases between the germline ends. This CDR3 reads CASLRQVNEKLFF. The CDR3 DNA follows: TGTGCCAGCCTCCGACAGGTGAATGAAAAACTGTTTTTT.

The chain combines TRBV7-2 with TRBJ2-7, with TRBD1 matching over 7 bases. The CDR3 runs to 14 residues. The germline gives CDR1 SGHTA, CDR2 FQGNSA. Losses at the gene ends were 4 bases for V and 3 bases for J; bases not matched to a gene: 6. CDR3 sequence (DNA): TGTGCCAGCAGCTCGACAGGGTCCTACTACGAGCAGTACTTC. It codes for CASSSTGSYYEQYF.

The V call is TRBV5-4, the J call TRBJ1-5; unclear D gene. The CDR3 is made up of 14 amino acids. CDR1 and CDR2 from the germline V gene are SGHNT and YYREEE (reference sequence). Trimming shortened V by 0 bases and J by 5 bases, and 9 bases separated the two germline ends. CDR3 bases: TGTGCCAGCAGCTTGGAGGGCGGGGATCAGCCCCAGCATTTT. Residues: CASSLEGGDQPQHF.

This chain links TRBV11-2 with TRBJ1-1; D not resolved. Between the trimmed V and J ends, which lost 1 base and 1 base, there was a span of 10 bases. The CDR3 has 15 residues. In germline, CDR1 is SGHAT, CDR2 FQNNGV. This CDR3 reads CASSLVLASNTEAFF. CDR3 DNA: TGTGCCAGCAGCTTAGTACTAGCTTCGAACACTGAAGCTTTCTTT.

In its sample, this clone ranks as medium-sized. The J gene is TRBJ1-6, the V gene TRBV6-4; weak D call: TRBD1 (5 bases). The CDR3 has 14 amino acids. Trimming pared 3 bases from V and 10 bases from J, leaving 13 bases between. Germline lookup yields CDR1 MRHNA and CDR2 SNTAGT. The CDR3 sequence: CASSDGDEGSPLHF. CDR3 nucleotide sequence: TGTGCCAGCAGTGATGGGGACGAGGGGTCACCCCTCCACTTT.